The source of this T cell receptor (beta chain) is a study of T-cell reconstitution after alpha-beta-depleted transplantation in children. Using unique molecular identifiers, the investigators prepared the TCRbeta library. TCRdb ran MiXCR on the PCR reads and lists one entry per CDR3 protein. The repertoire consists of around 680,000 distinct CDR3 sequences, with 15% to 20% occurring once and the leading ten covering over 0.95%. The sample holds many counts of this clonotype. Germline V gene data show CDR1 as SQVTM and CDR2 as ANQGSEA. CDR3 length equals 16 residues. J gave up 0 bases and V 4 bases, and 11 bases lay outside the gene matches.

The gene calls are TRBV29-1 and TRBJ2-7, with 8 nucleotides matching TRBD1. Sequencing used PBMCs from the stem cell graft donor, obtained from the stem cell graft. The clonotype originates from a human donor who donated a stem cell graft to a child with acute myeloid leukemia. CDR3 in DNA: TGCAGCGTTGCCACCCCTTTGGACAGGGTCTCCTACGAGCAGTACTTC. Translating it yields CSVATPLDRVSYEQYF.